This TCR beta chain was obtained from a study of T cell repertoires in cytomegalovirus infection. Germline V gene lookup returns CDR1 SGHNT and CDR2 YENEEA. The CDR3 runs to 16 residues. Trimming took off 5 bases at V and 0 bases at J, with 15 bases between the two ends. TCRdb independently ran MiXCR on the reads; one entry per CDR3 protein. The sample consists of just under 550,000 distinct CDR3 sequences, 26% of them appearing once. This clonotype was seen a handful of times. This sequence joins TRBV11-3 and TRBJ2-3, with TRBD2 as a possible D gene (6 bases). This TCR was recovered from a human donor in good health (CMV status not recorded). Some clones in this sample may be carry-over from other donors' samples. Input material: PBMCs. This chain's CDR3 is CASSTGSRGSTDTQYF. The CDR3 DNA reads as TGTGCCAGCAGCACCGGGAGCCGAGGCAGCACAGATACGCAGTATTTT. The full variable domain, with the rest looked up from reference TRBV11-3 and TRBJ2-3, is EAGVVQSPRYKIIEKKQPVAFWCNPISGHNTLYWYLQNLGQGPELLIRYENEEAVDDSQLPKDRFSAERLKGVDSTLKIQPAELGDSAVYLCASSTGSRGSTDTQYFGPGTRLTVL.